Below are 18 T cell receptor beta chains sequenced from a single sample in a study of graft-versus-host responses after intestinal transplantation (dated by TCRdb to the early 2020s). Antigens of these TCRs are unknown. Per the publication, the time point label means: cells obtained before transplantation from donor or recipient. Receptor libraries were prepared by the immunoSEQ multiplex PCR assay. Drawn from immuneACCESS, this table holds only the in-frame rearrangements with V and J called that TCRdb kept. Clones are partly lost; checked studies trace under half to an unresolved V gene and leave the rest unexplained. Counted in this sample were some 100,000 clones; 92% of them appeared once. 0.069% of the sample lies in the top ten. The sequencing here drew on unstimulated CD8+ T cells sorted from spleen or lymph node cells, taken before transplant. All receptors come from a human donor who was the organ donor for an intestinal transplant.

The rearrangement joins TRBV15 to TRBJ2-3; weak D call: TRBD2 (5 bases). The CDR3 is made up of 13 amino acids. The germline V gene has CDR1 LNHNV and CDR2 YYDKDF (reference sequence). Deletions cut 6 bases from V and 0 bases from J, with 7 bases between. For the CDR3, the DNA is TGTGCCACCAGGGAGGTTAGCACAGATACGCAGTATTTT. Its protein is CATREVSTDTQYF.

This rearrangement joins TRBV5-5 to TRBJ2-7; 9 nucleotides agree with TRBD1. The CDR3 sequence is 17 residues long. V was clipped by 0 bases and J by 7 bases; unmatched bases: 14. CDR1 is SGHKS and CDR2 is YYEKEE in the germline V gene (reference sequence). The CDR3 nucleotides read TGTGCCAGCAGCTTGGCGACACAATGGACAGGGGAGGGAGAGCAGTACTTC. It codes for CASSLATQWTGEGEQYF.

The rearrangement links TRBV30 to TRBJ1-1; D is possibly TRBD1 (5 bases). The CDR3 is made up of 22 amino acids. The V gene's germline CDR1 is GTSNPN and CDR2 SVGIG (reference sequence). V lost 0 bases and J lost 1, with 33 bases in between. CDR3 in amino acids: CAWSVWFHVWGGPEKRNTEAFF. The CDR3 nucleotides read TGTGCCTGGAGTGTATGGTTCCATGTTTGGGGGGGACCGGAGAAACGGAACACTGAAGCTTTCTTT.

The CDR3 region has the DNA TGTGCCAGCAGTTTATCTATCCTAGCGACTAGCACAGATACGCAGTATTTT. Its protein is CASSLSILATSTDTQYF. This chain connects TRBV28 to TRBJ2-3; maybe TRBD2 (6 bases). Germline CDR1 MDHEN, CDR2 SYDVKM. The CDR3 runs to 17 residues. V was trimmed by 1 base and J by 0 bases, leaving 14 bases between them.

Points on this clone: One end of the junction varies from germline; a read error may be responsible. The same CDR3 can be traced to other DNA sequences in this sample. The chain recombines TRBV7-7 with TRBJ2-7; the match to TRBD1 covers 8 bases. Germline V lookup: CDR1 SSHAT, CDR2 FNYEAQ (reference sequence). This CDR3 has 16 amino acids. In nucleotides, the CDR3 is TGCGCCAGCAGCCCCAGACCCCGGACAGGGAGGAACGAGCAGTACTTC. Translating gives CASSPRPRTGRNEQYF.

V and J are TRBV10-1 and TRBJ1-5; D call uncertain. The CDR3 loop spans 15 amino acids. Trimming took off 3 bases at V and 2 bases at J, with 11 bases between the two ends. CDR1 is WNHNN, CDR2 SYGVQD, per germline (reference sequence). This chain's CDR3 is CASSDMAGCNQPQHF. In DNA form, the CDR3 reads TGCGCCAGCAGTGACATGGCAGGATGCAATCAGCCCCAGCATTTT.

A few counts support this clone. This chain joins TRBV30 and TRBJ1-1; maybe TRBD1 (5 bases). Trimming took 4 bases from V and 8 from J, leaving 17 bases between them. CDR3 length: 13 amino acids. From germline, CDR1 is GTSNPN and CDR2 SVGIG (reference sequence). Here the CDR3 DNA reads TGTGCCTGGAACCTAGGAGGGGAGGCGGAAGCTTTCTTT. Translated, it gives CAWNLGGEAEAFF.

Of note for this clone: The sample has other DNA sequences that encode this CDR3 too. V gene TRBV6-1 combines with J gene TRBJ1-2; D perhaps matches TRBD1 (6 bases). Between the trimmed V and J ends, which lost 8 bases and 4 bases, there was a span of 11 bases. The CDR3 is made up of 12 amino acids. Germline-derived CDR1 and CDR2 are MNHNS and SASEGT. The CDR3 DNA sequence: TGTGCCAGCCGTACAGGGAGCTATGGCTACACCTTC. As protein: CASRTGSYGYTF.

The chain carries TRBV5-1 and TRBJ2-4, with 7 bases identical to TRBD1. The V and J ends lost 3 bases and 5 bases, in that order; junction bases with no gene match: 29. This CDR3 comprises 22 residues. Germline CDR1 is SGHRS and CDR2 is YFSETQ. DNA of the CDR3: TGCGCCAGCAGCTCTGGGGCGCCCACAGGGGAAGTCGACCACCCCAGACAAAACATTCAGTACTTC. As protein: CASSSGAPTGEVDHPRQNIQYF.

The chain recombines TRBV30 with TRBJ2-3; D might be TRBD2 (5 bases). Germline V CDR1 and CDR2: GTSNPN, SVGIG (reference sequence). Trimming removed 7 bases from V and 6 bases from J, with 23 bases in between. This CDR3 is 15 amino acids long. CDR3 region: CAYDSGISNADTQYF. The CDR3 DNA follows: TGTGCCTATGATTCCGGGATAAGTAATGCGGATACGCAGTATTTT. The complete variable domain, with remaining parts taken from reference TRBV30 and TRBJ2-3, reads SQTIHQWPATLVQPVGSPLSLECTVEGTSNPNLYWYRQAAGRGLQLLFYSVGIGQISSEVPQNLSASRPQDRQFILSSKKLLLSDSGFYLCAYDSGISNADTQYFGPGTRLTVL.

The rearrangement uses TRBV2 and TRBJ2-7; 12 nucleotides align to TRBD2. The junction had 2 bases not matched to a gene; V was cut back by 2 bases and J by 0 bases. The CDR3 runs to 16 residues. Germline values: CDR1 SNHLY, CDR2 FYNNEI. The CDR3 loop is CASSEWTSGTSYEQYF. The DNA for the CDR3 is TGTGCCAGCAGTGAATGGACTAGCGGGACCTCCTACGAGCAGTACTTC.

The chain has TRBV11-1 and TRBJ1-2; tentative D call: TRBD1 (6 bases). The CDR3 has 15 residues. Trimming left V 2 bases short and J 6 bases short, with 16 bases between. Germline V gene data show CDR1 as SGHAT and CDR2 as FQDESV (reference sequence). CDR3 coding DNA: TGTGCCAGCAGCTTAAACTCGTGGGGGCTTGATGGCTACACCTTC. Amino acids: CASSLNSWGLDGYTF.

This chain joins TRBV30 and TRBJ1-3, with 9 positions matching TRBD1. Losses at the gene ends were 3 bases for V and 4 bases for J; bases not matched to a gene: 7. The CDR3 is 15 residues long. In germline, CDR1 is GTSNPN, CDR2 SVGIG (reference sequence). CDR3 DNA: TGTGCCTGGAGCCCCGGGACAGGGCCCGGAAACACCATATATTTT. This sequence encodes CAWSPGTGPGNTIYF.

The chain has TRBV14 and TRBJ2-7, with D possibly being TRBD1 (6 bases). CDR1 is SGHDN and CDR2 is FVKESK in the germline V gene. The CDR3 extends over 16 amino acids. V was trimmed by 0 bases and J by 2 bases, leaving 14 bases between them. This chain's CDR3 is CASSQDLGARAYEQYF. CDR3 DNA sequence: TGTGCCAGCAGCCAAGATCTGGGGGCTCGGGCCTACGAGCAGTACTTC.

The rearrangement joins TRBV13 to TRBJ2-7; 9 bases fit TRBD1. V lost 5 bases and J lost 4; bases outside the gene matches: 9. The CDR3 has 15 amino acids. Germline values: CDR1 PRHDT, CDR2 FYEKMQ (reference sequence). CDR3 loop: CASSRDREGSYEQYF. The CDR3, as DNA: TGTGCCAGCAGCCGGGACAGGGAGGGTTCGTACGAGCAGTACTTC.

CDR3: CASSDGLVPSSEQFF. The CDR3, as DNA: TGTGCCAGCAGTGATGGTCTAGTGCCCAGTAGTGAGCAGTTCTTC. The V and J genes are TRBV2 and TRBJ2-1, with D hard to call. CDR1 is SNHLY and CDR2 is FYNNEI in the germline V gene. Deletions cut 3 bases from V and 9 bases from J, with 18 bases between. The CDR3 consists of 15 residues.

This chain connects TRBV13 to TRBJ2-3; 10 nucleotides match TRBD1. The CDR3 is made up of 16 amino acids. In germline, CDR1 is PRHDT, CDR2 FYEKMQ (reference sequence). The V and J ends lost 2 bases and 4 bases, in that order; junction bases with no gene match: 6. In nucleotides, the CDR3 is TGTGCCAGCAGCTTATCGGACAGGGGGAAGGCAGATACGCAGTATTTT. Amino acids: CASSLSDRGKADTQYF. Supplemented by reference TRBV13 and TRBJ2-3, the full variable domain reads AAGVIQSPRHLIKEKRETATLKCYPIPRHDTVYWYQQGPGQDPQFLISFYEKMQSDKGSIPDRFSAQQFSDYHSELNMSSLELGDSALYFCASSLSDRGKADTQYFGPGTRLTVL.

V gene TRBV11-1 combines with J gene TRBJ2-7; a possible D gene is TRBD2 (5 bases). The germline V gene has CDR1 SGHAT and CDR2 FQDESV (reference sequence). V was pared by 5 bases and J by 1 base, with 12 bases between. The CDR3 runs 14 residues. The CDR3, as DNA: TGTGCCAGCAGCGGAGAGAGGGAATCCTACGAGCAGTACTTC. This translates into CASSGERESYEQYF. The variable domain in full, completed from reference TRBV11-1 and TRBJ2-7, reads EAEVAQSPRYKITEKSQAVAFWCDPISGHATLYWYRQILGQGPELLVQFQDESVVDDSQLPKDRFSAERLKGVDSTLKIQPAELGDSAMYLCASSGERESYEQYFGPGTRLTVT.